This T cell receptor (beta chain) was recorded in a study of control samples from healthy donors and cancer patients. Germline CDR1 and CDR2: SEHNR and FQNEAQ (reference sequence). This CDR3 has 15 amino acids. Losses at the gene ends were 6 bases for V and 2 bases for J; bases not matched to a gene: 7. Produced via immunoSEQ multiplex PCR; TCRdb's table is partial and in-frame only. Counted here are approximately 80,000 clones, 91% occurring once; the ten biggest clones make up 15% to 19%. This receptor was taken from a young man in good health. The sequencing input was blood. This rearrangement joins TRBV7-9 to TRBJ2-3, with 8 bases fitting TRBD1. The CDR3 spells CASRWTGSITDTQYF. As DNA, the CDR3 is TGTGCCAGCAGGTGGACAGGGTCTATCACAGATACGCAGTATTTT. Combining the CDR3 with reference TRBV7-9 and TRBJ2-3 gives the whole variable domain DTGVSQNPRHKITKRGQNVTFRCDPISEHNRLYWYRQTLGQGPEFLTYFQNEAQLEKSRLLSDRFSAERPKGSFSTLEIQRTEQGDSAMYLCASRWTGSITDTQYFGPGTRLTVL.